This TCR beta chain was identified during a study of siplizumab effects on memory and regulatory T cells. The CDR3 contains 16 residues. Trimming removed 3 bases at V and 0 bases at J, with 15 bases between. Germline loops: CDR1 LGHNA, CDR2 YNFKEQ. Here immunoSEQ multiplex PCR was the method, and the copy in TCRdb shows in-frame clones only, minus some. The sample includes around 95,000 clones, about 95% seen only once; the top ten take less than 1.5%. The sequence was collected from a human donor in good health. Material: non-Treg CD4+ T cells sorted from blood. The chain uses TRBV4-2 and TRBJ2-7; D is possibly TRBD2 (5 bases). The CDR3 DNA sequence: TGTGCCAGCAGCCAGGCTCTCGCGGGTTCCTCCTACGAGCAGTACTTC. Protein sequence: CASSQALAGSSYEQYF.